This T cell receptor (beta chain) is from a study of regulatory T cells in long-lasting Graves disease (dated by TCRdb to the early 2020s). General notes on the study: In the newly diagnosed Graves' disease group, patients had been taking antithyroid drugs for less than 3 months. Patients with persistent Graves' disease were compared with patients with newly diagnosed Graves' disease using TCR sequencing and RNA sequencing of peripheral blood. The study was registered as a clinical trial and conducted in China. A total of approximately 35 samples underwent TCR sequencing: roughly 13 from persistent and roughly 20 from newly diagnosed Graves' disease patients.

Library prep was done by multiplex PCR. TCRdb shows the sequencer as Illumina HiSeq 4000. iRepertoire HTBI primers and Arm-PCR amplification of CDR3 regions were used to construct TCR beta libraries. Before sequencing, the PCR products underwent gel purification. The study's processing was this. Across samples, 60 to 70 TRBV and 13 to 15 TRBJ segments were identified and used for gene usage analysis of CDR3 amino acid clonotypes. COPE and FqMerger were used to merge filtered high-quality paired reads into contigs. Contigs were aligned with BLAST to IMGT TRBV, TRBD and TRBJ reference genes, and CDR3 was defined per IMGT. Highly expanded clones were defined as clonotypes with a frequency above 0.1%. Shannon entropy served as the measure of repertoire diversity, while the Gini coefficient captured V-J evenness. A clonotype was considered public if more than one individual shared it. TCRdb took the public reads, trimmed them with fastp at Q25, ran MiXCR for clone calling and kept in-frame beta chains. Identical CDR3 proteins give one entry, which carries the most common genes and DNA. TCRdb assigned the V and J calls; the authors' analysis was not used. Counted in this sample were about 210,000 distinct CDR3 sequences; roughly 19% of them appeared once. In total, the top ten clones hold 10% to 15% of the sample.

The sample holds many counts of this clonotype. Its antigen is currently not known. No much larger clonotype is one base removed from it; base qualities were not supplied. Results and caveats for the whole study, not just this receptor: Only the TCR beta chain was sequenced and analyzed. As a limitation, the authors acknowledged that the small sample size may reduce accuracy. Lower TCR Shannon entropy and fewer highly expanded clones were observed in persistent Graves' disease patients than in newly diagnosed patients, which suggested clonal expansion. Persistent disease showed preferential use of TRBV28, TRBJ1-2 and TRBJ2-5, whereas newly diagnosed disease favored TRBV20-1 and TRBJ2-1. Patients with persistent disease shared more public clonotypes (around 3,000) than newly diagnosed patients did (around 1,000). Peripheral blood alone was examined, since thyroid tissue, which constituted the primary lesion, could not be accessed.

The germline V gene provides CDR1 MDHEN and CDR2 SYDVKM. The CDR3 spans 18 residues, from the cysteine through the phenylalanine. Only CDR3 DNA is held: 54 bases, read in frame from base 1. V was cut back by 5 bases and J by 2 bases, leaving a gap of 25 bases between them. The time point label, read with the paper, signifies: newly diagnosed GD, antithyroid drugs for less than 3 months. RNA was extracted from PBMCs in TRIzol for both TCR sequencing and RNA sequencing. The diagnosis of Graves' disease was made according to American Thyroid Association guidelines. Recruitment of patients was carried out at an endocrinology department in Xi'an, China. Each patient gave about 9.1 milliliters of peripheral blood, collected in an EDTA anticoagulant tube. PBMCs were isolated by Ficoll Paque Plus density gradient separation without further T cell sorting. An Agilent 2100 Bioanalyzer and agarose gel were used to assess RNA quality, and a NanoDrop 2000 was used to measure RNA concentration.

These sequences were also reported in another study, on T cells in Graves' hyperthyroidism and ophthalmopathy. As the second study states: Stable Graves' hyperthyroidism was defined as the absence of progression to ophthalmopathy over 18 months of follow-up. Hyperthyroidism patients were aged 18 to 65 years and newly diagnosed, with disease duration of less than 2 months. The study excluded patients with uncontrolled infections, other autoimmune diseases, pregnancy or lactation. Diagnoses were based on clinical symptoms, serum thyroxine and TRAb, thyroid ultrasound and orbital computed tomography. A first-round RT-PCR of the TCR CDR3 used the HTBI primer set with the Qiagen OneStep RT-PCR kit. Most expanded thyroid clonotypes (frequency above 0.001) were also detected in blood, a finding suggesting that blood repertoires may reflect thyroid immune responses. Ophthalmopathy was separated from stable hyperthyroidism by a 13 V-J signature model, with 87.88% sensitivity and approximately 81% specificity obtained in cross-validation and 80%/75% obtained in testing. In validation, progression to ophthalmopathy was predicted by the model with nearly 71% sensitivity and 72.22% specificity, a median of approximately 6.5 months before onset. To identify TCR V-J signatures that set the groups apart, the researchers used a discovery cohort of 95 to 100 patients, made up of approximately 43 with Graves' ophthalmopathy and 57 with stable Graves' hyperthyroidism. Whether ophthalmopathy could be predicted prospectively was tested in an independent validation cohort made up of 18 hyperthyroidism patients plus 17 patients who later progressed to ophthalmopathy. For training and testing, the approximately 92 patients in the discovery cohort were randomly divided in a 7:3 ratio. Thyroid tissue and blood T-cell repertoires from several Graves' hyperthyroidism patients were also compared in the study. After sampling, hyperthyroidism patients received methimazole starting at 30 mg daily, and ophthalmopathy patients received high-dose intravenous methylprednisolone. A second multiplex PCR round built the libraries, followed by size selection and purification. Libraries were sequenced paired-end with 100 bp reads on an Illumina HiSeq2000. SOAPnuke was used to process the raw data, with reads discarded if the reads contained adapters or uncalled bases, had a mean Phred below 15, or lacked an exact constant-primer or identifier match. High-quality paired reads were merged using COPE v1.2.5, and each unique nucleotide sequence was defined as a clonotype. Clonotypes were aligned to IMGT TRBV, TRBD and TRBJ reference segments using MiTCR v1.1. The analysis was restricted to V-J combinations with a frequency above 0.0001, which together covered about 99% of the repertoires. A TCS score was defined as the ratio between F50 (clonal expansion) and ExV (chaos), using BLOSUM62-based TCRdist between CDR3 peptides within each V-J. Welch's t-statistics and random forest reduced around 520 V-J features to roughly 13, which were used in a naive Bayes classifier (R e1071). Sample size was not statistically predetermined, and blinding of investigators to group allocation was not performed. TCR Vbeta CDR3 sequencing of 130 to 150 peripheral blood samples (under 45 ophthalmopathy, under 80 hyperthyroidism and 17 progressor patients) is reported in the paper.

The receptor was derived from a woman in her 30s with Graves disease. Donor details come from another sample of the same person, matched by shared clones. The rearrangement joined TRBV28 to TRBJ2-7, with the D assignment possibly TRBD1 or TRBD2, given 5 matching bases for each. The material sequenced was peripheral blood mononuclear cells (PBMCs), taken at new diagnosis, from a patient treated with antithyroid drugs. The CDR3 protein sequence reads: CASSAPRDGFLPPYEQYF. The bases read TGTGCCAGCAGTGCCCCCCGGGACGGATTCCTTCCACCCTACGAGCAGTACTTC.